In this sample, the clone carrying this T cell receptor (beta chain) turned up once. This specimen belongs to a study of blood T cell repertoires in COVID-19. Study details: The United States, Italy and Spain supplied acute and convalescent COVID-19 samples.

Measured with immunoSEQ multiplex PCR; TCRdb has only the in-frame clones, and not every one. The sample lists 190,000 or so clones, 82% occurring once. The sample taken for sequencing was peripheral blood. The TCR originated in a human donor with acute or convalescent COVID-19. The donor label of this sample is uncertain.

CDR3 sequence reads: CAWSSLKGLAGGYNEQFF. CDR3 nucleotides: TGTGCCTGGAGTTCACTTAAGGGACTAGCGGGAGGATACAATGAGCAGTTCTTC. The chain employs TRBV30 and TRBJ2-1, with 15 bases identical to TRBD2. Trimming took 2 bases from V and 4 from J; bases not matched to a gene: 9. This CDR3 spans 18 amino acids. Germline CDR1 reads GTSNPN; CDR2 reads SVGIG (reference sequence). Full variable domain (missing parts from reference TRBV30 and TRBJ2-1): SQTIHQWPATLVQPVGSPLSLECTVEGTSNPNLYWYRQAAGRGLQLLFYSVGIGQISSEVPQNLSASRPQDRQFILSSKKLLLSDSGFYLCAWSSLKGLAGGYNEQFFGPGTRLTVL.